This entry concerns a single T cell receptor (beta chain). Its antigen remains undetermined. It has no much larger one-base neighbor in the sample; base qualities were not kept. The sample belongs to a study of metastatic and nonmetastatic thyroid tumors (TCRdb year 2020). About the study as a whole: For patients with malignant and with benign thyroid disease, the researchers compared repertoires between peripheral blood samples and tumor or nodule tissue samples.

Before undergoing thyroid surgery, none of the patients had been given any kind of treatment. Using T-cell receptor beta sequencing, the researchers looked back retrospectively at clinical samples from patients, gathered between the early 2010s and the late 2010s. Library preparation used PCR. TCRdb shows the sequencer as Illumina HiSeq 4000. High-throughput sequencing was used to profile the TCR beta-chain CDR3 region of each patient. From the authors' description of their analysis: CDR3 differences across clinicopathological groups were used to build a classifier for discriminating distant-metastatic papillary thyroid cancer patients. Repertoire diversity was assessed with the Shannon index, and tumor-blood repertoire similarity with the Morisita-Horn index. The public reads were reprocessed in TCRdb via fastp at Q25 and MiXCR, keeping in-frame beta chains. TCRdb's processing, not the study's, gives the V and J calls here. Recorded for this sample are 15,000 or so clones; about 29% of them occurred a single time. The ten largest make up around an eighth of the sample.

Points the paper makes about the study in general: In both blood and tumor samples, TCR beta diversity was reported to be significantly higher in malignant tumors than in benign nodules.

Trimming takes 2 bases from V and 6 bases from J, and the germline ends sit 16 bases apart. The germline V gene gives CDR1 as SNHLY and CDR2 as FYNNEI. Including cysteine and phenylalanine, the CDR3 has 15 amino acids. Solely the CDR3 DNA is kept, with 45 bases framed from the first base. Sequencing was performed on tumor tissue. The clonotype comes from a male donor with papillary thyroid cancer or a benign thyroid nodule (not recorded which). Some clones in this sample may be carry-over from other donors' samples. The sequence links TRBV2 to TRBJ2-5, and perhaps TRBD2 as D gene, on 5 matching bases. The sequenced DNA is TGTGCCAGCAGTGAAAGGTCGCTAGCTGGGAAGACCCAGTACTTC. Its product reads: CASSERSLAGKTQYF.